The sample holds one count of the clone carrying this TCR beta chain. The method was immunoSEQ multiplex PCR; TCRdb's version includes in-frame clones alone and lacks a portion of them. Of some 15,000 clones in the sample, about 64% were seen once. The CDR3 has 14 amino acids. V lost 4 bases, J lost 5 bases, and 14 bases lay in between. Germline CDR1 is SGHAT and CDR2 is FQNNGV. This sample was included in a study of neoadjuvant anti-PD-1 for oral cavity cancer. The source material was PBMCs, sampled before nivolumab (anti-PD-1) treatment. The sequence derives from a person aged 40 to 85 with oral cavity squamous cell carcinoma. The chain couples TRBV11-2 to TRBJ1-1; perhaps TRBD1 as D (5 bases). The CDR3 here is CASSSYGGRTEAFF. The CDR3 region has the DNA TGTGCCAGCAGCTCTTATGGGGGACGGACTGAAGCTTTCTTT.